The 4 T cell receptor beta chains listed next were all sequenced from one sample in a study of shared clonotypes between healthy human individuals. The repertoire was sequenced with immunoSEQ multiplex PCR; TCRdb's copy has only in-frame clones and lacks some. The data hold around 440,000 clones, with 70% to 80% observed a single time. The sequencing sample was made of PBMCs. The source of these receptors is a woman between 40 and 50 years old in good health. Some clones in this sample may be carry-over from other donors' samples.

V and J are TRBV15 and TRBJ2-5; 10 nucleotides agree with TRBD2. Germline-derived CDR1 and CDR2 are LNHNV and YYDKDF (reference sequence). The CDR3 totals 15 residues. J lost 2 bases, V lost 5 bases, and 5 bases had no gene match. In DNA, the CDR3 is TGTGCCACCAGCGAAGCGGGAGGGGTACAAGAGACCCAGTACTTC. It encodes CATSEAGGVQETQYF.

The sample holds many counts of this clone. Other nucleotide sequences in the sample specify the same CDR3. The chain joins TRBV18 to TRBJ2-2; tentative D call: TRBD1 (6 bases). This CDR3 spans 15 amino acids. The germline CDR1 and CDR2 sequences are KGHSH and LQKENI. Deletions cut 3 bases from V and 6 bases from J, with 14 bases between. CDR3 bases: TGTGCCAGCTCACCTTTTTCAGGGGATGCCGGGGAGCTGTTTTTT. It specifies CASSPFSGDAGELFF. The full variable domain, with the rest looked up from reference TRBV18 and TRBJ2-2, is NAGVMQNPRHLVRRRGQEARLRCSPMKGHSHVYWYRQLPEEGLKFMVYLQKENIIDESGMPKERFSAEFPKEGPSILRIQQVVRGDSAAYFCASSPFSGDAGELFFGEGSRLTVL.

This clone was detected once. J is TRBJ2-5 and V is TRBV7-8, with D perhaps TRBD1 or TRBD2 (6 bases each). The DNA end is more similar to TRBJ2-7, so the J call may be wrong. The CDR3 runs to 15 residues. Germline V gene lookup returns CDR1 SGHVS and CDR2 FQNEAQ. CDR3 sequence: CASLWGVGGTGEQYF. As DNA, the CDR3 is TGTGCCAGTCTTTGGGGCGTAGGGGGGACGGGCGAGCAGTACTTC.

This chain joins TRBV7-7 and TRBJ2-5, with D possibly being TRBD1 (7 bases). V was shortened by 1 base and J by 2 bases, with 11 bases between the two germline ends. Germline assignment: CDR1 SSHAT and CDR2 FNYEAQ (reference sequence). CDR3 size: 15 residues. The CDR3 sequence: CASSLDRGGQETQYF. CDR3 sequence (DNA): TGTGCCAGCAGCTTAGACAGGGGAGGTCAAGAGACCCAGTACTTC.